These 30 T cell receptor beta chains were all obtained from the same sample, sequenced in a study of shared clonotypes between healthy human individuals. Libraries were prepared by immunoSEQ multiplex PCR; TCRdb keeps only in-frame clonotypes and omits some of them. The table records some 1,600,000 clones, under 99% of them present only once. The sequenced sample was naive CD4+ T cells sorted from blood. Subset: CD45RA+ positively selected. The receptors were sampled from a man aged 25 to 40 in good health.

The chain has TRBV19 and TRBJ1-5; TRBD1 matches at 8 bases. This CDR3 comprises 15 residues. Germline trimming cut 5 bases from V and 3 bases from J; bases unmatched to any gene: 6. Germline V gene lookup returns CDR1 LNHDA and CDR2 SQIVND (reference sequence). This CDR3 reads CASSFDRGLNQPQHF. CDR3 nucleotides: TGTGCCAGTAGTTTCGACAGGGGCCTCAATCAGCCCCAGCATTTT.

The V call is TRBV27, the J call TRBJ2-1; either TRBD1 or TRBD2 may supply D (5 bases each). CDR3 size: 13 residues. V was trimmed by 3 bases and J by 12 bases, leaving 15 bases between them. Germline CDR1 MNHEY, CDR2 SMNVEV (reference sequence). CDR3 nucleotides: TGTGCCAGCAGTTTTAGGGACCTCAATAGGCAGTTCTTC. Translated, it gives CASSFRDLNRQFF.

The gene calls are TRBV21-1 and TRBJ2-2; the table's TRBD1 call for D was not verified on the DNA. TRBV21-1 is assigned pseudogene status. There are 15 residues in the CDR3. DNA of the CDR3: TGTGCCAGCAGCAAAGACAGGGGATCAACCGGGGAGCTGTTTTTT. Its translation: CASSKDRGSTGELFF.

This sequence joins TRBV9 and TRBJ2-5; 7 bases match TRBD2. CDR1 and CDR2 (germline): SGDLS, YYNGEE. The CDR3 totals 14 residues. Trimming removed 5 bases from V and 4 bases from J; junction bases left unmatched: 8. CDR3 DNA: TGTGCCAGCAGTGAAGCGGGAATCGGAGAGACCCAGTACTTC. As protein: CASSEAGIGETQYF.

The chain has TRBV29-1 and TRBJ2-3, with 7 positions matching TRBD1. The CDR3 runs 13 residues. The germline CDR1 and CDR2 sequences are SQVTM and ANQGSEA. Trimming at V came to 3 bases and at J to 3 bases, leaving 3 bases not matched to a gene. Written as DNA, the CDR3 is TGCAGCGTTGAGAAACAGGGGACAGATACGCAGTATTTT. Translating it yields CSVEKQGTDTQYF.

This sequence joins TRBV30 and TRBJ1-5; unclear D gene. V dropped 0 bases and J dropped 5 bases, with 8 bases sitting between them. Germline V CDR1 and CDR2: GTSNPN, SVGIG (reference sequence). The CDR3 contains 13 residues. The CDR3 loop is CAWSVGVHQPQHF. CDR3 bases: TGTGCCTGGAGTGTAGGAGTCCATCAGCCCCAGCATTTT.

V and J are TRBV28 and TRBJ1-1, with 7 positions matching TRBD1. V lost 5 bases, J lost 7 bases, and 13 bases stayed unmatched. Germline CDR1 reads MDHEN; CDR2 reads SYDVKM. The CDR3 has 15 amino acids. DNA for the CDR3: TGTGCCAGCAGTACTCCCGAGACAGGGAAAGGTGAAGCTTTCTTT. The encoded protein is CASSTPETGKGEAFF.

The V and J genes are TRBV10-3 and TRBJ1-1; possibly TRBD1 for D (5 bases). The length of the CDR3 is 14 residues. The ends were cut back, 6 bases at V and 2 bases at J, with 13 bases in the middle. CDR1 ENHRY and CDR2 SYGVKD come from the germline V gene. This CDR3 reads CAIRGGRENTEAFF. The CDR3 DNA reads TGTGCCATCAGGGGAGGCAGGGAAAACACTGAAGCTTTCTTT.

The chain uses TRBV7-6 and TRBJ2-5, with 10 bases fitting TRBD1. The CDR3 is 16 amino acids. Per germline, CDR1 SGHVS and CDR2 FNYEAQ. V lost 7 bases to trimming and J lost 3 bases; unmatched junction nucleotides: 11. CDR3 region: CASTRKGGTGEETQYF. For the CDR3, the DNA is TGTGCCAGCACCAGAAAAGGGGGGACAGGGGAAGAGACCCAGTACTTC.

This sequence joins TRBV6-5 and TRBJ2-7; 10 positions agree with TRBD1. V trimming: 6 bases; J trimming: 7 bases; junction bases outside the gene matches: 9. This CDR3 is built from 14 residues. Germline loops: CDR1 MNHEY, CDR2 SVGAGI. CDR3 protein: CASSMTGGGGEQYF. The CDR3 nucleotides read TGTGCCAGCAGCATGACAGGGGGCGGGGGGGAGCAGTACTTC.

The chain is built from TRBV19 and TRBJ2-5, with D maybe TRBD2 (5 bases). The V gene lost 3 bases and the J gene lost 3 bases, with 8 bases spanning the gap. This CDR3 comprises 13 residues. Germline CDR1 LNHDA, CDR2 SQIVND (reference sequence). CDR3 bases: TGTGCCAGTAGTATGGGAGCAGAAGAGACCCAGTACTTC. The encoded protein is CASSMGAEETQYF.

The CDR3 spells CATSNLQGRNQPQHF. CDR3 nucleotides: TGTGCCACCAGCAATTTACAAGGGCGCAATCAGCCCCAGCATTTT. The rearrangement links TRBV15 to TRBJ1-5, with no clear D. Germline V gives CDR1 LNHNV, CDR2 YYDKDF (reference sequence). V was trimmed by 4 bases and J by 2 bases, leaving 12 bases between them. This CDR3 is 15 amino acids long.

In DNA form, the CDR3 reads TGTGCCAGCAGCCAAGATTTGGCAGGGGGACTTGAAAAACTGTTTTTT. It is translated as CASSQDLAGGLEKLFF. The rearrangement links TRBV14 to TRBJ1-4; 7 nucleotides agree with TRBD1. The CDR3 runs to 16 residues. The V segment lost 0 bases and the J segment 7 bases; nucleotides outside the gene matches: 8. CDR1 SGHDN and CDR2 FVKESK come from the germline V gene.

The chain is built from TRBV30 and TRBJ2-7; weak D call: TRBD2 (7 bases). V was cut by 3 bases and J by 7 bases, with 25 bases left in between. Germline V gene lookup returns CDR1 GTSNPN and CDR2 SVGIG (reference sequence). CDR3 length: 16 residues. The CDR3 region has the DNA TGTGCCTGGAGATCTCGGGGGGCCGTCCCCCCCCGGGAGCAGTACTTC. It codes for CAWRSRGAVPPREQYF.

CDR3 nucleotides: TGTGCCAGCAGCCCCGCGGGAGGGCCACCCAATGAGCAGTTCTTC. Translating gives CASSPAGGPPNEQFF. V is TRBV27 and J is TRBJ2-1; 9 bases agree with TRBD2. From germline, CDR1 is MNHEY and CDR2 SMNVEV (reference sequence). Unmatched junction bases numbered 9, after V lost 6 bases and J lost 6 bases. This CDR3 contains 15 residues.

V is TRBV27 and J is TRBJ1-3, with no clear D. The CDR3 totals 14 residues. Trimming stripped 7 bases from V and 0 bases from J, with 10 bases between. Germline lookup yields CDR1 MNHEY and CDR2 SMNVEV (reference sequence). CDR3 sequence: CASMADLSGNTIYF. In DNA form, the CDR3 reads TGTGCCAGCATGGCCGACCTCTCTGGAAACACCATATATTTT.

V usage is TRBV29-1 and J usage is TRBJ2-1; D is undetermined. With 4 bases removed from V and 2 bases from J, the gap between germline ends came to 12 bases. The CDR3 consists of 14 residues. Germline loops: CDR1 SQVTM, CDR2 ANQGSEA. The CDR3 sequence: CSVVADAPYNEQFF. For the CDR3, the DNA is TGCAGCGTTGTCGCGGACGCGCCCTACAATGAGCAGTTCTTC.

As to this clone: Other nucleotide sequences from this sample produce the same CDR3. The CDR3 sequence is CASSATGDTYNEQFF. CDR3 in DNA: TGTGCCAGCAGCGCGACAGGGGATACCTACAATGAGCAGTTCTTC. The rearrangement uses TRBV9 and TRBJ2-1, with 8 bases that match TRBD1. The CDR3 length is 15 residues. V shed 3 bases, J shed 2 bases, and the junction held 4 bases outside the gene matches. Germline lookup yields CDR1 SGDLS and CDR2 YYNGEE.

As concerns this clone: Other DNA sequences in this specimen translate into the identical CDR3. The chain uses TRBV9 and TRBJ1-1; TRBD1 aligns across 7 bases. The CDR3 spans 13 residues. V shed 0 bases and J 7 bases; nucleotides not matched to a gene: 3. CDR1 SGDLS and CDR2 YYNGEE come from the germline V gene. The CDR3 is CASSVAGGVEAFF. CDR3 nucleotides: TGTGCCAGCAGCGTAGCAGGGGGTGTTGAAGCTTTCTTT.

This clone has a single count. The chain carries TRBV18 and TRBJ2-7, with 7 bases identical to TRBD1. Looked up from germline, CDR1 is KGHSH and CDR2 is LQKENI. The CDR3 covers 14 residues. J was trimmed by 4 bases and V by 5 bases; bases with no gene match: 8. CDR3 loop: CASSLDRRPYEQYF. As DNA, the CDR3 is TGTGCCAGCTCATTGGACAGGAGACCTTACGAGCAGTACTTC.

This rearrangement joins TRBV2 to TRBJ2-3; D is ambiguous. Germline-derived CDR1 and CDR2 are SNHLY and FYNNEI. This CDR3 region has 13 residues. The V end lost 6 bases, the J end lost 4 bases, and 11 bases lay between the germline ends. The CDR3 nucleotides are TGTGCCAGCAGGGTTGATGGGGCAGATACGCAGTATTTT. The encoded protein is CASRVDGADTQYF.

The V and J genes are TRBV7-8 and TRBJ2-7, with 7 bases that match TRBD2. With V trimmed by 3 bases and J by 7 bases, 6 bases remained unmatched. The germline CDR1 and CDR2 sequences are SGHVS and FQNEAQ. This CDR3 contains 13 residues. The CDR3 loop is CASSFAGAGEQYF. DNA for the CDR3: TGTGCCAGCAGCTTCGCGGGAGCGGGGGAGCAGTACTTC.

Details on this clone: Other DNA sequences of this sample code for an identical CDR3. The chain couples TRBV10-3 to TRBJ2-3; unclear D gene. Germline CDR1 and CDR2: ENHRY and SYGVKD. This CDR3 has 12 residues. The V gene lost 9 bases and the J gene lost 0 bases, with 7 bases spanning the gap. The CDR3 nucleotides read TGTGCCATTTCCCCTAGCACAGATACGCAGTATTTT. Protein sequence: CAISPSTDTQYF.

V usage is TRBV7-9 and J usage is TRBJ1-3; D is uncertain. Per germline, CDR1 SEHNR and CDR2 FQNEAQ (reference sequence). Trimming removed 3 bases at V and 1 base at J, with 10 bases between. CDR3 length equals 15 residues. CDR3 DNA: TGTGCCAGCAGCTTTTGGGGAGAATCTGGAAACACCATATATTTT. This translates into CASSFWGESGNTIYF.

V and J are TRBV5-1 and TRBJ1-2, with TRBD1 matching over 10 bases. Germline CDR1 and CDR2: SGHRS and YFSETQ. The J segment lost 4 bases and the V segment lost 0 bases, leaving 3 bases of the junction unmatched. This CDR3 contains 15 residues. This chain's CDR3 is CASSLGQGASYGYTF. The CDR3 DNA reads TGCGCCAGCAGCTTGGGACAGGGGGCTAGCTATGGCTACACCTTC.

The chain couples TRBV6-1 to TRBJ2-7; TRBD2 matches 15 bases. Trimming took 4 bases from V and 5 from J; bases not matched to a gene: 12. Germline loops: CDR1 MNHNS, CDR2 SASEGT. The CDR3 has 18 residues. As DNA, the CDR3 is TGTGCCAGCAGTGTACTCGGACTAGCGGGAGGGCCTTCCAACGAGCAGTACTTC. It encodes CASSVLGLAGGPSNEQYF.

The chain recombines TRBV5-5 with TRBJ1-1; D not certain. This CDR3 is 14 amino acids long. V dropped 4 bases and J dropped 0 bases, with 10 bases sitting between them. Germline lookup yields CDR1 SGHKS and CDR2 YYEKEE (reference sequence). The CDR3: CASSPRTVNTEAFF. CDR3 coding DNA: TGTGCCAGCAGCCCCCGGACGGTGAACACTGAAGCTTTCTTT.

The V call is TRBV6-4, the J call TRBJ2-1; D could derive from TRBD1 or TRBD2 (5 bases each). This CDR3 region has 12 residues. V shed 8 bases and J shed 9 bases, with 14 bases lying between them. CDR1 and CDR2 (germline): MRHNA, SNTAGT. Here the CDR3 DNA reads TGTGCCAGCCGCGCCGGGGCAGGTGAGCAGTTCTTC. Encoded protein: CASRAGAGEQFF.

The count of this clone is one. CDR3 nucleotides: TGTGCCAGTAGTATTATGTCGACGGAATCTCCCAAAAACATTCAGTACTTC. It is translated as CASSIMSTESPKNIQYF. The chain is built from TRBV19 and TRBJ2-4; no definite D call. Germline values: CDR1 LNHDA, CDR2 SQIVND (reference sequence). The CDR3 is made up of 17 amino acids. Trimming removed 3 bases at V and 2 bases at J, with 17 bases between. Full variable domain (remainder filled in from reference TRBV19 and TRBJ2-4): DGGITQSPKYLFRKEGQNVTLSCEQNLNHDAMYWYRQDPGQGLRLIYYSQIVNDFQKGDIAEGYSVSREKKESFPLTVTSAQKNPTAFYLCASSIMSTESPKNIQYFGAGTRLSVL.

This rearrangement joins TRBV13 to TRBJ2-7; 7 nucleotides match TRBD2. Germline V gene lookup returns CDR1 PRHDT and CDR2 FYEKMQ (reference sequence). The CDR3 is 13 amino acids. V was clipped by 5 bases and J by 4 bases; unmatched bases: 5. The CDR3 DNA sequence: TGTGCCAGCAGCCCAGGGCGGGAGTACGAGCAGTACTTC. Its translation: CASSPGREYEQYF.